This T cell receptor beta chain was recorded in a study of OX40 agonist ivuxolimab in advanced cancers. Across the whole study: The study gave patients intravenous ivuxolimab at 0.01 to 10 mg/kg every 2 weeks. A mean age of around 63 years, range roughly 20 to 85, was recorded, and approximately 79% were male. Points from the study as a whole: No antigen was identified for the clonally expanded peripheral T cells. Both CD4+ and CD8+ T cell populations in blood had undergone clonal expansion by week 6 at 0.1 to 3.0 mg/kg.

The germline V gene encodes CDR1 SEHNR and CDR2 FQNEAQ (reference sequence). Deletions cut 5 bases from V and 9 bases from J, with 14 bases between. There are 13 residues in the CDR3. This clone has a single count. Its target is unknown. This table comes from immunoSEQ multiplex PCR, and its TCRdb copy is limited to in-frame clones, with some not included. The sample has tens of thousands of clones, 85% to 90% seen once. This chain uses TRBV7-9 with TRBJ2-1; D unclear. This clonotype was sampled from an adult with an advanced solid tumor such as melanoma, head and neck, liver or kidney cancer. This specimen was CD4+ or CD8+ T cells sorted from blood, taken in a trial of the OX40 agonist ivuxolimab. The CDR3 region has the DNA TGTGCCAGCAGCGAGACGACATTGGGTGAGCAGTTCTTC. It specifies CASSETTLGEQFF.